This note documents a single TCR beta chain sequence. Its antigen remains unknown. The data belong to a study of T-cell reconstitution after alpha-beta-depleted transplantation in children. The study, taken as a whole, reports: Several hundred graft clones that had expanded were reportedly the source of alpha-beta T cells about two months after transplant. The study traced high day-60 TCRbeta diversity in some patients to surviving recipient T cells and thymic progenitors. When one year had passed after transplant, most T-cell counts and diversity came from newly produced T cells.

Unique molecular identifiers were used to barcode this TCRbeta library. Each CDR3 protein gets one entry after TCRdb re-called the PCR reads with MiXCR. The sample includes about 870,000 distinct CDR3 sequences, around 17% of them seen just once. CDR3 length equals 14 residues. In germline, CDR1 is MNHEY, CDR2 SMNVEV (reference sequence). The trim removed 2 bases at V and 9 bases at J, leaving 4 bases unmatched. The sequenced sample was PBMCs, mostly from graft donor cells, obtained 360 days after TCRalphabeta/CD19-depleted stem cell transplant. This TCR came from a male patient younger than 18 who had a stem cell transplant for acute lymphoblastic leukemia, so the T cells may come from the graft donor. J is TRBJ1-6 and V is TRBV27, with TRBD1 matching over 7 bases. This chain's CDR3 is CASSLQGVLSPLHF. CDR3 nucleotide sequence: TGTGCCAGCAGTTTACAGGGGGTACTTTCACCCCTCCACTTT.